This T cell receptor (beta chain) derives from a study of blood T cell repertoires in COVID-19. V was clipped by 8 bases and J by 1 base, with 6 bases between them. Germline V gives CDR1 MNHEY, CDR2 SVGAGI. The CDR3 covers 12 residues. Assay used: immunoSEQ multiplex PCR; TCRdb lists only in-frame clones, some missing. The sample shows 190,000 or so clones, 70% to 90% of them seen only once. J is TRBJ1-3 and V is TRBV6-5; the D is unclear. The sequence was collected from a man in his 60s with COVID-19, enrolled during active disease. Material for sequencing was peripheral blood. The CDR3 DNA reads TGTGCCAGCCGGGTGTCTGGAAACACCATATATTTT. Its protein product is CASRVSGNTIYF.